This record looks at one T cell receptor (beta chain) sequence and its context. The target antigen is unknown. The data were taken from a study of cytomegalovirus exposure and HLA in healthy donors. The germline V gene has CDR1 SGHAT and CDR2 FQNNGV. V lost 8 bases, J lost 2 bases, and 12 bases lay in between. This CDR3 has 13 residues. Findings and limits, study-wide: First-cohort TCR clusters were later found to tend to co-occur in the approximately 120 validation repertoires. The classifier was said to identify cytomegalovirus status with high specificity and sensitivity.

Profiled with immunoSEQ multiplex PCR; TCRdb holds only in-frame clones, not every one. The data contain about 200,000 clones, around 86% of them singletons. Sequencing was performed on PBMCs. The sequence was collected from a woman younger than 35 in good health and CMV-seronegative. This chain uses TRBV11-2 with TRBJ2-5, with D tentatively TRBD2 (6 bases). For the CDR3, the DNA is TGTGCCAGCTCGGGGGAAGCACAAGAGACCCAGTACTTC. Its translation: CASSGEAQETQYF.